Reported below is one T cell receptor (beta chain). Per the germline V gene, CDR1 is MNHEY and CDR2 is SVGAGI. This CDR3 region has 15 residues. The junction had 12 bases not matched to a gene; V was cut back by 8 bases and J by 2 bases. Profiled with immunoSEQ multiplex PCR; TCRdb holds only in-frame clones, not every one. The profile shows tens of thousands of clones, roughly 94% of them singletons. The sample originates from a study of siplizumab effects on memory and regulatory T cells. The rearrangement links TRBV6-5 to TRBJ2-7; TRBD2 agrees at 7 bases. The sample was CD8+ T cells sorted from blood. The receptor was derived from a human donor in good health. The CDR3 spells CASGQWRESPYEQYF. The CDR3, as DNA: TGTGCCAGCGGACAATGGCGGGAGTCCCCCTACGAGCAGTACTTC.